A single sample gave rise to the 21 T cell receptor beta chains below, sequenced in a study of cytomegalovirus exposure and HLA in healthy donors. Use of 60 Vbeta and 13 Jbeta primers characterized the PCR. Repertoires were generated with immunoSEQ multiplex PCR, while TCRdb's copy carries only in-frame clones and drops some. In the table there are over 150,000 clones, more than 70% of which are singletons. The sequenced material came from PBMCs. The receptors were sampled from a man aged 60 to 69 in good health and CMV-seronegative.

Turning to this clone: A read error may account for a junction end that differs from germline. The CDR3 DNA reads as TGCGCCAGCAGCCAAGGTGGTTTAGCGGGGGACCATTTT. This gives the protein CASSQGGLAGDHF. J is TRBJ2-3 and V is TRBV4-3; 9 nucleotides line up with TRBD2. Germline V gene data show CDR1 as LGHNA and CDR2 as YSLEER. This CDR3 is 13 amino acids long.

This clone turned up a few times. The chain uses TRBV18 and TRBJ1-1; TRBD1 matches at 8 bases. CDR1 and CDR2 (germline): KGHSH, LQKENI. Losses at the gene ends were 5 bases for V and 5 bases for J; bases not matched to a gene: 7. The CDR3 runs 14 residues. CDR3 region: CASSATGGRTEAFF. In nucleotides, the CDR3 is TGTGCCAGCTCAGCCACAGGGGGTCGGACTGAAGCTTTCTTT.

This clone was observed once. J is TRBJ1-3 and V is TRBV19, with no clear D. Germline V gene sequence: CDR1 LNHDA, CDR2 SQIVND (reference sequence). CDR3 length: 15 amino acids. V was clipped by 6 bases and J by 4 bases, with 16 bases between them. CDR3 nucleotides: TGTGCCAGTAGCCTTCCCATGGAGCCCGGAAACACCATATATTTT. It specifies CASSLPMEPGNTIYF.

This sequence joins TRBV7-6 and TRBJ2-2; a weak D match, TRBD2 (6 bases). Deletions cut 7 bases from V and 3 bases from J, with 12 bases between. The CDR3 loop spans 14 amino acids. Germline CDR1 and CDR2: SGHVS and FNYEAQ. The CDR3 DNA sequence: TGTGCCAGCACCCGACTAGGGGACACCGGGGAGCTGTTTTTT. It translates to CASTRLGDTGELFF.

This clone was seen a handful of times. CDR3 sequence reads: CASSAAGTGGSVQYF. The CDR3 DNA reads as TGTGCCAGCAGCGCCGCCGGGACAGGGGGGAGTGTGCAGTACTTC. The V call is TRBV2, the J call TRBJ2-7, with 11 bases identical to TRBD1. CDR1 and CDR2 (germline): SNHLY, FYNNEI. V shed 6 bases and J 9 bases; nucleotides not matched to a gene: 13. The CDR3 totals 15 residues.

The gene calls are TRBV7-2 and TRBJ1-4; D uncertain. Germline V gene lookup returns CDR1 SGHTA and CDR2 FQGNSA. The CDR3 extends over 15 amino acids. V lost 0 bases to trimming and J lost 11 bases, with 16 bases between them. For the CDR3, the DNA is TGTGCCAGCAGCTTAGCGGAGGCGTTAGGTTCTAAACTGTTTTTT. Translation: CASSLAEALGSKLFF.

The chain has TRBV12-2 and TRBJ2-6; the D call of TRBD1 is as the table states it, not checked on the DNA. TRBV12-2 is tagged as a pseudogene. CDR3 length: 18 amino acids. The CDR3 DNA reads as TGTGCAAGTCGCTTAGTGGGGACAGGGGGCAGTGGGGCCAACGTCCTGACTTTC. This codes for CASRLVGTGGSGANVLTF.

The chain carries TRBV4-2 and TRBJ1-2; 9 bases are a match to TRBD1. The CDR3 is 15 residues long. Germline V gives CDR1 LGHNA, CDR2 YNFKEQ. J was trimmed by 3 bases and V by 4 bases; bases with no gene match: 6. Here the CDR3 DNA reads TGTGCCAGCAGCCCTGGGACAGGGAACGACTATGGCTACACCTTC. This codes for CASSPGTGNDYGYTF.

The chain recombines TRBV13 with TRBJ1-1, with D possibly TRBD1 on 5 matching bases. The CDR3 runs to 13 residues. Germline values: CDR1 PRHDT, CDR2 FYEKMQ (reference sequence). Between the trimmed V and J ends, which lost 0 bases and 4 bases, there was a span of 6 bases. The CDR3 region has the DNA TGTGCCAGCAGCTTAGGACAGGTCACTGAAGCTTTCTTT. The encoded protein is CASSLGQVTEAFF.

The CDR3 bases are TGTGCCTGGAGTTCGGACAGGGGACAAGAGACCCAGTACTTC. This encodes CAWSSDRGQETQYF. The rearrangement joins TRBV30 to TRBJ2-5; TRBD1 aligns across 9 bases. Germline CDR1 reads GTSNPN; CDR2 reads SVGIG (reference sequence). The CDR3 totals 14 residues. With V trimmed by 2 bases and J by 2 bases, 3 bases remained unmatched.

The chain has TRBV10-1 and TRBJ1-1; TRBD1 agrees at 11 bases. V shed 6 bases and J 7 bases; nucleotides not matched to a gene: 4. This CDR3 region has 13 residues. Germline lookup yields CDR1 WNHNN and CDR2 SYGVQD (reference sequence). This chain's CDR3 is CASRAGTGGEAFF. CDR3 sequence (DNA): TGCGCCAGCAGGGCCGGGACAGGGGGTGAAGCTTTCTTT.

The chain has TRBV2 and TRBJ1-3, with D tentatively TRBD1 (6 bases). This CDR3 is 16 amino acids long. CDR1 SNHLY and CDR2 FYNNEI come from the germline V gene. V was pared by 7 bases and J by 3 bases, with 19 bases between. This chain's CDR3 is CASIRDTPTGGNTIYF. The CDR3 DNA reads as TGTGCCAGCATTCGGGACACGCCGACCGGTGGAAACACCATATATTTT.

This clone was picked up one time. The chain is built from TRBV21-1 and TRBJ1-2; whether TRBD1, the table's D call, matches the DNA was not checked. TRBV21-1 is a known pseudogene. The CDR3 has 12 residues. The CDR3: CAGHEQRYGYTF. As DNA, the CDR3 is TGTGCCGGACACGAACAGCGCTATGGCTACACCTTC.

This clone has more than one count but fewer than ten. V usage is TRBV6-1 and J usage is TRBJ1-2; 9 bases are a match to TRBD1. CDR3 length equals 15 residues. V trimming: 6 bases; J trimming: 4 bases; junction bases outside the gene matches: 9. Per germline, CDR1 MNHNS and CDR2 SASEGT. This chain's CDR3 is CASSFEGQGGYGYTF. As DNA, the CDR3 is TGTGCCAGCAGCTTTGAGGGACAGGGAGGCTATGGCTACACCTTC.

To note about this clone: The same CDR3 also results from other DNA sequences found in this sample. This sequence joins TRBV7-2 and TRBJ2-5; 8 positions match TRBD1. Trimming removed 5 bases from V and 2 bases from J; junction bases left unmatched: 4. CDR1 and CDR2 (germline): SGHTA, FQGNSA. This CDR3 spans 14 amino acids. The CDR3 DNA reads TGTGCCAGCAGCCTTGGACAGGGACAAGAGACCCAGTACTTC. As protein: CASSLGQGQETQYF.

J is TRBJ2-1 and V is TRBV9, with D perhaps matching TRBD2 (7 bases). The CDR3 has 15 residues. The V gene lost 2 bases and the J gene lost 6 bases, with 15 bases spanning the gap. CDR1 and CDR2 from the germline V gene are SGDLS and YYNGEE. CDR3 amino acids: CASSVRAGAGNEQFF. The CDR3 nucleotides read TGTGCCAGCAGCGTTAGGGCGGGGGCCGGCAATGAGCAGTTCTTC.

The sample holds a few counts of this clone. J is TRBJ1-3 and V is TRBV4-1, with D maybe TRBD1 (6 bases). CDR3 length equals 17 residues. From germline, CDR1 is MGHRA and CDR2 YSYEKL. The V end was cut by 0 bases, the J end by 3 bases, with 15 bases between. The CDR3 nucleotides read TGCGCCAGCAGCCAAGATCAACAGGGTATCGGTGGAAACACCATATATTTT. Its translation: CASSQDQQGIGGNTIYF.

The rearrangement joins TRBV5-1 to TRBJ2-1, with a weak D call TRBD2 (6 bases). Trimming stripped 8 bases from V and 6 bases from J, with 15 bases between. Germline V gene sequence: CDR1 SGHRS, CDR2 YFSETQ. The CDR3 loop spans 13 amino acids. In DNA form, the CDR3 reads TGCGCCAGTAGCATGGGACTCCTCAATGAGCAGTTCTTC. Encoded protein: CASSMGLLNEQFF.

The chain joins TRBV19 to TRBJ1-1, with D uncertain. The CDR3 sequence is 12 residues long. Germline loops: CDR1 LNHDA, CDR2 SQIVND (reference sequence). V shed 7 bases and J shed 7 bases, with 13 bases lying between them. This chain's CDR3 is CASTGLNLEAFF. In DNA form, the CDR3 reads TGTGCCAGTACCGGACTGAACCTTGAAGCTTTCTTT. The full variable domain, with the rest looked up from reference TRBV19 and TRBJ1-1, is DGGITQSPKYLFRKEGQNVTLSCEQNLNHDAMYWYRQDPGQGLRLIYYSQIVNDFQKGDIAEGYSVSREKKESFPLTVTSAQKNPTAFYLCASTGLNLEAFFGQGTRLTVV.

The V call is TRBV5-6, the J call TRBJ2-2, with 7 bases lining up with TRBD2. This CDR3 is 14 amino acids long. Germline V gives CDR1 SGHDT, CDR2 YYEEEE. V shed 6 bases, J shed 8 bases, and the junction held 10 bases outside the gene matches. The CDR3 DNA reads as TGTGCCAGCACCACCGACTTGGGAGGGGGGGAGCTGTTTTTT. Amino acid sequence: CASTTDLGGGELFF.

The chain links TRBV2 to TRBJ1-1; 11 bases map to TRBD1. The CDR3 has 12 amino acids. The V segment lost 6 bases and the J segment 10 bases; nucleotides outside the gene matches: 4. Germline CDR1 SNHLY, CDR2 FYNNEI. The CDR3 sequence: CASSPGTGGAFF. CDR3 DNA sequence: TGTGCCAGCAGCCCCGGGACAGGGGGAGCTTTCTTT. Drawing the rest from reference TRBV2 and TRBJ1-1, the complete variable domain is EPEVTQTPSHQVTQMGQEVILRCVPISNHLYFYWYRQILGQKVEFLVSFYNNEISEKSEIFDDQFSVERPDGSNFTLKIRSTKLEDSAMYFCASSPGTGGAFFGQGTRLTVV.